The next 20 T cell receptor beta chains were all read from a single sample in a study of CD8+ T cells in alopecia areata. Following RNA extraction, reverse transcription yielded cDNA that acted as the sequencing template. The data were produced by immunoSEQ multiplex PCR, yet TCRdb's version contains in-frame clones alone and is incomplete. The sample holds roughly 200,000 clones, 63% seen once. The input for sequencing was CD4+ T cells sorted from blood, taken at week 0. These receptors were taken from a human donor with alopecia areata.

This chain links TRBV30 with TRBJ2-5; D unresolved. Germline V gene sequence: CDR1 GTSNPN, CDR2 SVGIG (reference sequence). Trimming shortened V by 2 bases and J by 4 bases, and 11 bases separated the two germline ends. The CDR3 runs 13 residues. The chain's CDR3 is CAWSPSPSETQYF. CDR3 nucleotides: TGTGCCTGGAGTCCATCCCCCTCAGAGACCCAGTACTTC.

The chain carries TRBV7-7 and TRBJ2-2; D unclear. Looked up from germline, CDR1 is SSHAT and CDR2 is FNYEAQ (reference sequence). This CDR3 has 13 amino acids. V dropped 4 bases and J dropped 9 bases, with 12 bases sitting between them. CDR3 nucleotide sequence: TGTGCCAGCAGCTCTGGAGCAAGCCGGGAGCTGTTTTTT. Translating it yields CASSSGASRELFF. Based on the CDR3 plus reference TRBV7-7 and TRBJ2-2, the full variable domain is GAGVSQSPRYKVTKRGQDVTLRCDPISSHATLYWYQQALGQGPEFLTYFNYEAQPDKSGLPSDRFSAERPEGSISTLTIQRTEQRDSAMYRCASSSGASRELFFGEGSRLTVL.

This clone was counted only a few times. The chain employs TRBV29-1 and TRBJ2-7, with 7 bases that match TRBD1. The CDR3 consists of 15 residues. The germline V gene encodes CDR1 SQVTM and CDR2 ANQGSEA. V was pared by 0 bases and J by 2 bases, with 7 bases of the junction left unmatched. Here the CDR3 DNA reads TGCAGCGTTGAAGAGGGGACAGCCTCGACCTACGAGCAGTACTTC. Its protein is CSVEEGTASTYEQYF.

The chain combines TRBV5-1 with TRBJ2-7; no reliable D call. The V gene lost 5 bases and the J gene lost 2 bases, with 17 bases spanning the gap. The CDR3 extends over 15 amino acids. The germline V gene has CDR1 SGHRS and CDR2 YFSETQ. The chain's CDR3 is CASRPGAGRTYEQYF. For the CDR3, the DNA is TGCGCCAGCAGACCCGGCGCTGGCAGGACCTACGAGCAGTACTTC.

J is TRBJ1-2 and V is TRBV5-6; unclear D gene. Looked up from germline, CDR1 is SGHDT and CDR2 is YYEEEE. This CDR3 has 13 amino acids. With 4 bases removed from V and 7 bases from J, the gap between germline ends came to 14 bases. The CDR3 here is CASSQDQPSGYTF. CDR3 bases: TGTGCCAGCAGCCAGGACCAGCCCAGTGGCTACACCTTC. The full variable domain, completed using reference TRBV5-6 and TRBJ1-2, is DAGVTQSPTHLIKTRGQQVTLRCSPKSGHDTVSWYQQALGQGPQFIFQYYEEEERQRGNFPDRFSGHQFPNYSSELNVNALLLGDSALYLCASSQDQPSGYTFGSGTRLTVV.

As for this clone: This may come from a read error, since a much larger clone is one base off. This specimen includes other DNA sequences encoding the same CDR3. Written as DNA, the CDR3 is TGTGCCAGCAGCGTAGACGGAGACTATGGCTACACCTTC. Amino acids: CASSVDGDYGYTF. This chain links TRBV9 with TRBJ1-2; D not resolved. This CDR3 spans 13 amino acids. Trimming stripped 0 bases from V and 3 bases from J, with 6 bases between. Per germline, CDR1 SGDLS and CDR2 YYNGEE.

This chain joins TRBV19 and TRBJ1-5, with D maybe TRBD1 (6 bases). With 8 bases removed from V and 3 bases from J, the gap between germline ends came to 11 bases. Per the germline V gene, CDR1 is LNHDA and CDR2 is SQIVND (reference sequence). The CDR3 has 13 residues. The CDR3 DNA is TGTGCCAGTGGGGGCCAGTTCAATCAGCCCCAGCATTTT. This sequence encodes CASGGQFNQPQHF. The full variable domain, its missing parts supplied by reference TRBV19 and TRBJ1-5, is DGGITQSPKYLFRKEGQNVTLSCEQNLNHDAMYWYRQDPGQGLRLIYYSQIVNDFQKGDIAEGYSVSREKKESFPLTVTSAQKNPTAFYLCASGGQFNQPQHFGDGTRLSIL.

The V and J genes are TRBV15 and TRBJ2-5; D may be TRBD1 or TRBD2 (5 bases each). CDR3 length equals 13 residues. The germline gives CDR1 LNHNV, CDR2 YYDKDF (reference sequence). Trimming shortened V by 1 base and J by 5 bases, and 8 bases separated the two germline ends. DNA of the CDR3: TGTGCCACCAGCAGAGCGGGGACCGAGACCCAGTACTTC. As protein: CATSRAGTETQYF.

The chain employs TRBV29-1 and TRBJ1-2; the D gene is possibly TRBD1 (6 bases). Germline CDR1 is SQVTM and CDR2 is ANQGSEA. The V end lost 4 bases, the J end lost 5 bases, and 20 bases lay between the germline ends. This CDR3 has 15 residues. CDR3 in amino acids: CSVGGGTISGYGYTF. CDR3 nucleotides: TGCAGCGTTGGTGGAGGGACAATTTCCGGATATGGCTACACCTTC.

This chain joins TRBV30 and TRBJ2-1, with D hard to call. The length of the CDR3 is 12 residues. V lost 0 bases, J lost 9 bases, and 9 bases lay in between. From germline, CDR1 is GTSNPN and CDR2 SVGIG (reference sequence). In DNA, the CDR3 is TGTGCCTGGAGTGTACAAAGGAGTGAGCAGTTCTTC. This sequence encodes CAWSVQRSEQFF.

V gene TRBV4-3 combines with J gene TRBJ2-1; 7 bases fit TRBD2. J was trimmed by 15 bases and V by 3 bases; bases with no gene match: 17. Germline CDR1 and CDR2: LGHNA and YSLEER. The CDR3 extends over 15 amino acids. DNA for the CDR3: TGCGCCAGCAGCCACACCAACCCTAGCGGATCAAGTCTGTTCTTC. It translates to CASSHTNPSGSSLFF.

The CDR3 DNA follows: TGTGCCAGCAGCCCCAAAAGTGTATCTAGCACAGATACGCAGTATTTT. It yields the protein CASSPKSVSSTDTQYF. The J gene is TRBJ2-3, the V gene TRBV9; D is unresolved. V lost 4 bases to trimming and J lost 0 bases, with 15 bases between them. The CDR3 is made up of 16 amino acids. Germline CDR1 is SGDLS and CDR2 is YYNGEE.

This chain's CDR3 is CSVEVENTQYF. The CDR3 coding sequence is TGCAGCGTTGAAGTGGAAAATACGCAGTATTTT. The V call is TRBV29-1, the J call TRBJ2-3; D gene uncertain. The CDR3 consists of 11 residues. V was pared by 1 base and J by 7 bases, with 6 bases between. Germline V gene sequence: CDR1 SQVTM, CDR2 ANQGSEA.

The V call is TRBV10-3, the J call TRBJ2-1; 8 positions match TRBD1. This CDR3 contains 15 residues. From germline, CDR1 is ENHRY and CDR2 SYGVKD. Trimming cost V 6 bases and J 5 bases; bases outside gene matches: 9. The CDR3 DNA sequence: TGTGCCATCAGGAAAGACAGGGGAGGACACAATGAGCAGTTCTTC. It specifies CAIRKDRGGHNEQFF.

The chain has TRBV30 and TRBJ2-7; 7 nucleotides line up with TRBD2. V trimming: 7 bases; J trimming: 0 bases; junction bases outside the gene matches: 3. The V gene's germline CDR1 is GTSNPN and CDR2 SVGIG (reference sequence). This CDR3 has 12 amino acids. This CDR3 reads CAFRDYSYEQYF. CDR3 nucleotide sequence: TGTGCCTTCCGGGACTACTCCTACGAGCAGTACTTC.

This clone was recorded only once. V and J are TRBV5-7 and TRBJ2-2; a possible D gene is TRBD1 (6 bases). TRBV5-7 is an ORF, and what it does is uncertain. The V gene lost 4 bases and the J gene lost 4 bases, with 20 bases spanning the gap. There are 17 residues in the CDR3. For the CDR3, the DNA is TGTGCCAGCAGCCTGGGGGCCGGTCTCATGGGCACCGGGGAGCTGTTTTTT. It is translated as CASSLGAGLMGTGELFF.

The chain is built from TRBV29-1 and TRBJ2-7, with D unresolved. The CDR3 is 12 residues long. V shed 3 bases and J shed 0 bases, with 6 bases lying between them. Germline CDR1 and CDR2: SQVTM and ANQGSEA. The CDR3 DNA is TGCAGCGTTGAGGCCAACTCCTACGAGCAGTACTTC. Translation: CSVEANSYEQYF.

This clone was found a few times. This rearrangement joins TRBV13 to TRBJ1-1; D uncertain. Germline V gene sequence: CDR1 PRHDT, CDR2 FYEKMQ (reference sequence). This CDR3 has 11 amino acids. With 6 bases removed from V and 10 bases from J, the gap between germline ends came to 12 bases. The CDR3: CASRTRLGAFF. As DNA, the CDR3 is TGTGCCAGCAGGACACGCCTGGGAGCTTTCTTT.

The chain carries TRBV7-9 and TRBJ2-7; D not certain. V lost 0 bases to trimming and J lost 2 bases, with 11 bases between them. Looked up from germline, CDR1 is SEHNR and CDR2 is FQNEAQ (reference sequence). The CDR3 has 15 amino acids. Here the CDR3 DNA reads TGTGCCAGCAGCTTAGCAGGAGCAGGCCCCTACGAGCAGTACTTC. This gives the protein CASSLAGAGPYEQYF. The full variable domain, its missing parts supplied by reference TRBV7-9 and TRBJ2-7, is DTGVSQNPRHKITKRGQNVTFRCDPISEHNRLYWYRQTLGQGPEFLTYFQNEAQLEKSRLLSDRFSAERPKGSFSTLEIQRTEQGDSAMYLCASSLAGAGPYEQYFGPGTRLTVT.

This clone was observed a few times. A clone one base away is much larger, so this may be a read error. The rearrangement uses TRBV4-1 and TRBJ1-1, with D perhaps matching TRBD1 (5 bases). Trimming took 1 base from V and 11 from J, leaving 17 bases between them. The length of the CDR3 is 14 residues. Germline lookup yields CDR1 MGHRA and CDR2 YSYEKL. This CDR3 is CASSQGGIGRKAFF. The CDR3 bases are TGCGCCAGCAGCCAAGGGGGGATTGGAAGGAAGGCTTTCTTT.